This section outlines one T cell receptor beta chain sequence together with its context. The antigen remains unidentified. This entry belongs to a study of OX40 agonist ivuxolimab in advanced cancers. Study context: Three partial responders included one hepatocellular carcinoma patient and two cutaneous melanoma patients.

CDR3 length: 15 residues. Clones were sequenced by immunoSEQ multiplex PCR, and TCRdb holds only the in-frame ones, with some missing. The sample lists fewer than 85,000 clones, about 88% occurring once. Study-wide results and limits: CD8+ T cells showed, on average, more clonal expansion than CD4+ cells.

This sequence joins TRBV12-2 and TRBJ2-7; whether TRBD2, the table's D call, matches the DNA was not checked. TRBV12-2 is classified as a pseudogene. The source material was CD4+ or CD8+ T cells sorted from blood, sampled in a trial of the OX40 agonist ivuxolimab. The source is an adult with an advanced solid tumor such as melanoma, head and neck, liver or kidney cancer. The CDR3 nucleotides are TGTGCAAGTCGCTTAGCGCTAGCCCCCGACTACGAGCAGTACTTC. Protein sequence: CASRLALAPDYEQYF.